A selection of T cell receptor beta chains follows, all from one sample in a study of T cells in Graves' hyperthyroidism and ophthalmopathy. From the multiplex PCR reads, TCRdb called clonotypes with MiXCR, one entry per CDR3 protein. The table shows about 660,000 distinct CDR3 sequences, with about 45% occurring only once. The material sequenced was peripheral blood or thyroid tissue (not recorded which). All receptors derive from an adult man with Graves' disease, either hyperthyroidism or ophthalmopathy (not recorded which). Each CDR3 is given with its conserved first and last residue. The order of the fields is D gene, V gene, J gene, clone size, CDR3 DNA, CDR3 protein. A D gene is named only where the DNA matches it firmly. For some rows the clone size is stated as once, few or many, or as a class when expanded; others skip it.

>TRBD1|TRBV20-1|TRBJ2-2|few
TGCAGTGCTAGAGAGCGAAACCGGGACAGATACACCGGGGAGCTGTTTTTT
CSARERNRDRYTGELFF
>NA|TRBV10-3|TRBJ2-2|few
TGTGCCAGCCAGTTAAGAGGGTACACCGGGGAGCTGTTTTTT
CASQLRGYTGELFF
>TRBD2|TRBV29-1|TRBJ2-7|many
TGCAGCGTTGACCGCCTAGCGGGAGCCACCTACGAGCAGTACTTC
CSVDRLAGATYEQYF
>NA|TRBV2|TRBJ1-4|many
TGTGCCAGCTCCCAGTCAACTAATGAAAAACTGTTTTTT
CASSQSTNEKLFF
>NA|TRBV29-1|TRBJ2-2|many
TGCAGCGTTGAAGATCACGGAGGGAACACCGGGGAGCTGTTTTTT
CSVEDHGGNTGELFF
>NA|TRBV6-5|TRBJ1-4|NA
TGTGCCAGCAGCCCGGATCCATCAGGTGAAAAACTGTTTTTT
CASSPDPSGEKLFF
>TRBD1|TRBV9|TRBJ2-2|NA
TGTGCCAGCAGCGAGCAGGGGGCGGCCGGGGAGCTGTTTTTT
CASSEQGAAGELFF
>NA|TRBV7-2|TRBJ1-2|NA
TGTGCCAGCAGCTTAATTCCCCAGTCGGATGGCTACACCTTC
CASSLIPQSDGYTF
>NA|TRBV6-5|TRBJ1-2|NA
TGTGCCAGCAGTTACTCGATGGACAGAAACTATGGCTACACCTTC
CASSYSMDRNYGYTF
>NA|TRBV7-9|TRBJ2-7|many
TGTGCCAGCAGCTTGGTGGGGGACCAAACCTACGAGCAGTACTTC
CASSLVGDQTYEQYF
>TRBD1|TRBV4-1|TRBJ1-2|few
TGCGCCAGCAGCCAGGACAGACAGGGGGCGCAGGACTATGGCTACACCTTC
CASSQDRQGAQDYGYTF
>TRBD1|TRBV20-1|TRBJ1-6|NA
TGCAGTGCAATTCGGACAGGATATTCACCCCTCCACTTT
CSAIRTGYSPLHF
>NA|TRBV7-8|TRBJ2-5|NA
TGTGCCAGCAGCTTTGGGTCGGTCGGGACCCAGTACTTC
CASSFGSVGTQYF
>TRBD2|TRBV11-2|TRBJ2-7|NA
TGTGCCAGCAGCCCCCCTTGGAGGGCGGGAGAGGGCTACGAGCAGTACTTC
CASSPPWRAGEGYEQYF
>TRBD1|TRBV24-1|TRBJ1-4|NA
TGTGCCATCAGTGCCGCGACAGGGTTT
CAISAATGF
>NA|TRBV19|TRBJ2-2|few
TGTGCCAGTACCGTCAACACCGGGGAGCTGTTTTTT
CASTVNTGELFF
>NA|TRBV9|TRBJ2-7|many
TGTGCCAGCAGCCAGATCTACGAGCAGTACTTC
CASSQIYEQYF
>NA|TRBV6-2/TRBV6-3|TRBJ1-5|NA
TGTGCCACCCAGGATTATAGCAATCAGCCCCAGCATTTT
CATQDYSNQPQHF
>NA|TRBV5-1|TRBJ1-3|NA
TGCGCCAGCAGCTTGCAAGGCCCTCTATACTCTGGAAACACCATATATTTT
CASSLQGPLYSGNTIYF
>NA|TRBV6-5|TRBJ1-5|NA
TGTGCCAGCAGGAGCAGGGAATTGAGCAATCAGCCCCAGCATTTT
CASRSRELSNQPQHF
>NA|TRBV2|TRBJ1-3|NA
TGTGCCAGCAGTGAACGGAACTCTGGAAACACCATATATTTT
CASSERNSGNTIYF
>NA|TRBV10-3|TRBJ1-1|many
TGTGCCATCGGAGGGGGCACTGAAGCTTTCTTT
CAIGGGTEAFF
>NA|TRBV5-8|TRBJ1-1|NA
TGTGCCAGCAGCGACCCCGGGGGCAGGTTGGCCACTGAAGCTTTCTTT
CASSDPGGRLATEAFF
>TRBD1|TRBV20-1|TRBJ1-2|NA
TGCAGTGCTAGAGCCGGGACAGGGGGCGCAGATGGCTACACCTTC
CSARAGTGGADGYTF
>TRBD1|TRBV10-3|TRBJ2-7|NA
TGTGCCATCAGTCCTCACCCGGGACAGGGTGGCTACGAGCAGTACTTC
CAISPHPGQGGYEQYF
>NA|TRBV7-9|TRBJ2-5|NA
TGTGCCAGTAGTCCTCTAGGCGGCGCGAGGCCGGGTGAGACCCAGTACTTC
CASSPLGGARPGETQYF
>NA|TRBV11-2|TRBJ1-2|many
TGTGCCAGCAGCTTAACGGACCAGAACTATGGCTACACCTTC
CASSLTDQNYGYTF
>NA|TRBV7-9|TRBJ1-1|few
TGTGCCAGCAGCCAAGCCCAGGGCTTGAACACTGAAGCTTTCTTT
CASSQAQGLNTEAFF
>TRBD2|TRBV7-9|TRBJ2-7|NA
TGTGCCAGCAGTCTAGCCGGGAGGGCCGCACGTGGGGAGCAGTACTTC
CASSLAGRAARGEQYF
>NA|TRBV29-1|TRBJ2-5|many
TGCAGCGTTGATCCCCAAGAGACCCAGTACTTC
CSVDPQETQYF
>NA|TRBV29-1|TRBJ1-4|NA
TGCAGCGTTGCAGGGTCTCAAACTAATGAAAAACTGTTTTTT
CSVAGSQTNEKLFF
>NA|TRBV19|TRBJ1-4|few
TGTGCCAGTAATGGGAGGGGAACTAATGAAAAACTGTTTTTT
CASNGRGTNEKLFF
>NA|TRBV25-1|TRBJ1-4|NA
TGTGCCAGCGTTGGCCCGGGGAATGAAAAACTGTTTTTT
CASVGPGNEKLFF
>TRBD1|TRBV29-1|TRBJ1-1|many
TGCAGCGCCGGGGACAGGGCTGAAGCTTTCTTT
CSAGDRAEAFF
>NA|TRBV12-3/TRBV12-4|TRBJ1-2|few
TGTGCCAGCAGCCAAGGCGGGAACGGACCCCAGGGTGGCTACACCTTC
CASSQGGNGPQGGYTF
>NA|TRBV15|TRBJ1-1|many
TGTGCCACCAGCAGAGATCGGGACCGATCGCGTCCAGCTTTCTTT
CATSRDRDRSRPAFF
>TRBD1|TRBV7-9|TRBJ1-5|many
TGTGCCAGCAGCTCCACAGGGGGCCCAATACCCCAGCATTTT
CASSSTGGPIPQHF
>TRBD1|TRBV6-6|TRBJ1-4|NA
TGTGCCAGCAGTTCCACGACAGGGATCGCCGAAAAACTGTTTTTT
CASSSTTGIAEKLFF
>TRBD1|TRBV5-1|TRBJ1-2|many
TGCGCCAGCAGCCCGGGACAGACGACTAACTATGGCTACACCTTC
CASSPGQTTNYGYTF
>NA|TRBV29-1|TRBJ1-2|many
TGCAGCGTTGAATACGGGGGCCCGGGCTACACCTTC
CSVEYGGPGYTF
>TRBD2|TRBV7-2|TRBJ2-7|NA
TGTGCCAGCAGCCGAGCGGGGGTCACCTACGAGCAGTACTTC
CASSRAGVTYEQYF
>TRBD1|TRBV5-1|TRBJ1-5|NA
TGCGCCAGCAGCGCCGGGACAGGGGGACCCACGGGCAATCAGCCCCAGCATTTT
CASSAGTGGPTGNQPQHF
>NA|TRBV12-3/TRBV12-4|TRBJ1-6|NA
TGTGCCAGCAGTTTCGTTACCAGGATGGGGAGCCCCCTCCACTTT
CASSFVTRMGSPLHF
>TRBD2|TRBV19|TRBJ2-7|NA
TGTGCCAGTAGTATGACTAGCGGGGGATTTTCCTACGAGCAGTACTTC
CASSMTSGGFSYEQYF
>NA|TRBV19|TRBJ1-5|NA
TGTGCCAGTAGTATAACAGACTATAGCAATCAGCCCCAGCATTTT
CASSITDYSNQPQHF
>NA|TRBV10-1|TRBJ1-5|NA
TGTGCCAGCAGTTACCTAGGGCCCGGCAATCAGCCCCGGCATTTT
CASSYLGPGNQPRHF
>TRBD1|TRBV10-3|TRBJ1-1|once
TGTGCCATCAGCTCCGGGACAGGGAACACTGAAGCTTTCTTT
CAISSGTGNTEAFF
>NA|TRBV20-1|TRBJ2-5|once
TGCAGTGCTAGAGACAGCGCAGTCCAAGAGACCCAGTACTTC
CSARDSAVQETQYF
>NA|TRBV6-5|TRBJ2-7|few
TGTGCCAGCAGTGATCGTAGGGGTACCTACGAGCAGTACTTC
CASSDRRGTYEQYF
>NA|TRBV7-9|TRBJ1-1|once
TGTGCCAGCAGCCAAGAGCTGTACACTGAAGCTTTCTTT
CASSQELYTEAFF
>TRBD1|TRBV7-2|TRBJ1-2|NA
TGTGCCACCAGGGGGGACAGAAGCTATGGCTACACCTTC
CATRGDRSYGYTF
>NA|TRBV2|TRBJ1-6|NA
TGTGCCACCAGTGACGGGGGAACGGCTTCACCCCTCCACTTT
CATSDGGTASPLHF
>NA|TRBV10-3|TRBJ2-2|few
TGTGCCATCAGTGAGCAGTTTTTGACCGGGGAGCTGTTTTTT
CAISEQFLTGELFF
>NA|TRBV7-2|TRBJ1-3|many
TGTGCCAGCAGCTCGGGGCACTCTGGAAACACCATATATTTT
CASSSGHSGNTIYF
>TRBD2|TRBV7-2|TRBJ2-7|NA
TGTGCCAGCAGCCCCGGGACTAGCGGGAGTCGCTACGAGCAGTACTTC
CASSPGTSGSRYEQYF
>NA|TRBV29-1|TRBJ1-2|NA
TGCAGCGAGGGCGTCGACTATGGCTACACCTTC
CSEGVDYGYTF
>TRBD1|TRBV19|TRBJ1-2|NA
TGTGCCAGTAGAATCAAAGGGGACAGGGGGGTCTATGGCTACACCTTC
CASRIKGDRGVYGYTF